Below, 23 T cell receptor beta chains from the same sample are listed, as sequenced in a study of blood T cell repertoires in COVID-19. Clones were sequenced by immunoSEQ multiplex PCR, and TCRdb holds only the in-frame ones, with some missing. The sample has some 250,000 clones, around 90% seen once. The sequenced sample consisted of peripheral blood. These receptors were taken from a woman in her thirties with acute or convalescent COVID-19.

The chain uses TRBV5-6 and TRBJ2-1; TRBD2 aligns across 11 bases. There are 15 residues in the CDR3. Germline V gives CDR1 SGHDT, CDR2 YYEEEE. J gave up 8 bases and V 6 bases, and 10 bases lay outside the gene matches. DNA for the CDR3: TGTGCCAGCACCTCACTAGCGGGAGTGGGGTATGAGCAGTTCTTC. This gives the protein CASTSLAGVGYEQFF.

The chain uses TRBV5-4 and TRBJ2-7; possible D gene TRBD2, 6 bases. There are 17 residues in the CDR3. V shed 4 bases and J shed 4 bases, with 24 bases lying between them. In germline, CDR1 is SGHNT, CDR2 YYREEE (reference sequence). The CDR3 nucleotides read TGTGCCAGCAGCCTCGGGGCAGCGGGCGGGCCCAATTACGAGCAGTACTTC. It specifies CASSLGAAGGPNYEQYF.

This sequence joins TRBV5-1 and TRBJ2-7; 11 positions match TRBD1. Germline lookup yields CDR1 SGHRS and CDR2 YFSETQ. This CDR3 spans 15 amino acids. Germline trimming cut 4 bases from V and 4 bases from J; bases unmatched to any gene: 7. The CDR3 DNA follows: TGCGCCAGCAGCACGGGGACAGGGGGGTGGTACGAGCAGTACTTC. Its protein product is CASSTGTGGWYEQYF.

This chain uses TRBV4-1 with TRBJ1-5, with 7 positions matching TRBD1. CDR1 and CDR2 (germline): MGHRA, YSYEKL. V trimming: 0 bases; J trimming: 4 bases; junction bases outside the gene matches: 9. There are 17 residues in the CDR3. The CDR3: CASSQEAQDRRNQPQHF. As DNA, the CDR3 is TGCGCCAGCAGCCAAGAGGCCCAGGACAGGAGAAATCAGCCCCAGCATTTT.

The gene calls are TRBV4-1 and TRBJ2-7; possibly TRBD2 for D (6 bases). The germline V and J ends were trimmed by 6 bases and 1 base, with 16 bases remaining between them. The CDR3 spans 15 residues. Germline-derived CDR1 and CDR2 are MGHRA and YSYEKL. The CDR3 DNA is TGCGCCAGCAGTTTCGGACTAAGCCGGTCCTACGAGCAGTACTTC. Its protein is CASSFGLSRSYEQYF.

The chain is built from TRBV5-5 and TRBJ1-6; no clear D gene. CDR1 is SGHKS and CDR2 is YYEKEE in the germline V gene (reference sequence). V lost 2 bases and J 10 bases, leaving 13 bases between the germline ends. CDR3 size: 14 residues. This chain's CDR3 is CASSFGVPGSPLHF. The CDR3 region has the DNA TGTGCCAGCAGCTTTGGGGTACCGGGGTCACCCCTCCACTTT.

The rearrangement uses TRBV5-4 and TRBJ2-2; a weak D match, TRBD2 (5 bases). The CDR3 is 13 residues long. The V gene's germline CDR1 is SGHNT and CDR2 YYREEE (reference sequence). V lost 4 bases and J 4 bases, leaving 8 bases between the germline ends. The CDR3 DNA reads TGTGCCAGCAGCCCGAGGGTCACCGGGGAGCTGTTTTTT. It codes for CASSPRVTGELFF.

The gene calls are TRBV12-3 or TRBV12-4 and TRBJ2-2, with a tentative D call TRBD2 (5 bases). The CDR3 contains 12 residues. Between the trimmed V and J ends, which lost 5 bases and 6 bases, there was a span of 7 bases. CDR3 loop: CASSLSAGELFF. Written as DNA, the CDR3 is TGTGCCAGCAGTCTTAGCGCCGGGGAGCTGTTTTTT.

The CDR3 here is CASSPQGAHGYEQYF. CDR3 nucleotides: TGTGCCAGCAGCCCGCAGGGGGCTCACGGTTACGAGCAGTACTTC. The J gene is TRBJ2-7, the V gene TRBV5-4, with 8 bases matching TRBD1. The J segment lost 4 bases and the V segment lost 4 bases, leaving 10 bases of the junction unmatched. Germline assignment: CDR1 SGHNT and CDR2 YYREEE (reference sequence). This CDR3 is built from 15 residues.

The chain has TRBV29-1 and TRBJ1-5; a possible D gene is TRBD1 (6 bases). Trimming pared 4 bases from V and 7 bases from J, leaving 14 bases between. The germline V gene encodes CDR1 SQVTM and CDR2 ANQGSEA. CDR3 length: 13 amino acids. The CDR3 nucleotides read TGCAGCGTTGGGCAGGGGAAATGGCAGCCCCAGCATTTT. It encodes CSVGQGKWQPQHF.

The CDR3 protein is CASSHSGQGRTGELFF. In DNA form, the CDR3 reads TGTGCCAGCAGCCACTCGGGACAGGGGAGGACCGGGGAGCTGTTTTTT. This chain connects TRBV5-4 to TRBJ2-2, with 10 bases lining up with TRBD1. The junction had 8 bases not matched to a gene; V was cut back by 4 bases and J by 5 bases. This CDR3 region has 16 residues. CDR1 and CDR2 from the germline V gene are SGHNT and YYREEE (reference sequence). Full variable domain (rest looked up from reference TRBV5-4 and TRBJ2-2): ETGVTQSPTHLIKTRGQQVTLRCSSQSGHNTVSWYQQALGQGPQFIFQYYREEENGRGNFPPRFSGLQFPNYSSELNVNALELDDSALYLCASSHSGQGRTGELFFGEGSRLTVL.

This clone has just a few counts. The genes are TRBV19 and TRBJ1-5; TRBD1 might be the D (5 bases). The CDR3 is 13 residues long. CDR1 LNHDA and CDR2 SQIVND come from the germline V gene (reference sequence). V gave up 5 bases and J gave up 4 bases, with 9 bases separating them. The CDR3 protein is CASSGDLNQPQHF. The CDR3 nucleotides read TGTGCCAGTAGTGGGGACTTGAATCAGCCCCAGCATTTT.

This chain links TRBV6-2 or TRBV6-3 with TRBJ1-5; D ambiguous. Germline CDR1 MNHEY, CDR2 SVGEGT. Trimming took off 0 bases at V and 9 bases at J, with 6 bases between the two ends. This CDR3 is 12 amino acids long. The CDR3 here is CASSYSYPPQHF. CDR3 DNA sequence: TGTGCCAGCAGTTACTCGTATCCGCCCCAGCATTTT.

V gene TRBV30 combines with J gene TRBJ2-1; 12 bases are a match to TRBD2. From germline, CDR1 is GTSNPN and CDR2 SVGIG (reference sequence). The V and J ends lost 3 bases and 6 bases, in that order; junction bases with no gene match: 9. The CDR3 runs 16 residues. CDR3 nucleotide sequence: TGTGCCTGGAGGACCCGGTGGACTAGCGGGACCAATGAGCAGTTCTTC. It codes for CAWRTRWTSGTNEQFF.

The chain uses TRBV19 and TRBJ1-5; 9 bases map to TRBD1. Per the germline V gene, CDR1 is LNHDA and CDR2 is SQIVND (reference sequence). This CDR3 has 12 amino acids. V lost 8 bases, J lost 4 bases, and 0 bases stayed unmatched. The CDR3 is CASGTGNQPQHF. CDR3 coding DNA: TGTGCCAGTGGGACAGGGAATCAGCCCCAGCATTTT.

V and J are TRBV6-5 and TRBJ2-7; 7 bases map to TRBD1. The J segment lost 0 bases and the V segment lost 6 bases, leaving 8 bases of the junction unmatched. This CDR3 has 15 residues. Germline-derived CDR1 and CDR2 are MNHEY and SVGAGI. CDR3 in amino acids: CASSPYRGPSYEQYF. As DNA, the CDR3 is TGTGCCAGCAGCCCCTACAGGGGACCCTCCTACGAGCAGTACTTC.

Comment on this clone: Other nucleotide sequences in the sample specify the same CDR3. The V call is TRBV5-5, the J call TRBJ1-5; D is possibly TRBD1 (5 bases). Germline V CDR1 and CDR2: SGHKS, YYEKEE (reference sequence). The CDR3 extends over 14 amino acids. V lost 0 bases to trimming and J lost 4 bases, with 8 bases between them. CDR3 DNA: TGTGCCAGCAGCTTGGCGGGGGGGAATCAGCCCCAGCATTTT. It is translated as CASSLAGGNQPQHF.

The chain is built from TRBV18 and TRBJ1-2, with D maybe TRBD1 (6 bases). The germline V gene encodes CDR1 KGHSH and CDR2 LQKENI. This CDR3 has 14 amino acids. V shed 1 base and J shed 8 bases, with 14 bases lying between them. CDR3 nucleotides: TGTGCCAGCTCACCACAACAGGGCCTCTCAGGCTACACCTTC. This gives the protein CASSPQQGLSGYTF.

Worth noting for this clone: Other nucleotide sequences from this sample produce the same CDR3. The chain links TRBV7-3 to TRBJ2-3, with D possibly TRBD2 on 5 matching bases. This CDR3 has 15 amino acids. V gave up 2 bases and J gave up 0 bases, with 9 bases separating them. Germline CDR1 and CDR2: SGHTA and FQGTGA. The CDR3 nucleotides are TGTGCCAGCAGCTTAGCCGGCGGGAGCACAGATACGCAGTATTTT. Translating it yields CASSLAGGSTDTQYF.

The chain is built from TRBV3-1 (or the pseudogene TRBV3-2) and TRBJ2-1; 14 bases fit TRBD2. The V and J ends lost 5 bases and 6 bases, in that order; junction bases with no gene match: 15. The CDR3 is 19 amino acids. Germline CDR1 LGHDT, CDR2 YNNKEL (reference sequence). This CDR3 reads CASSSGQGAGTSGSNEQFF. CDR3 coding DNA: TGTGCCAGCAGCTCGGGACAGGGGGCAGGGACTAGCGGGAGCAATGAGCAGTTCTTC.

V and J are TRBV27 and TRBJ2-1, with D possibly being TRBD2 (6 bases). Germline-derived CDR1 and CDR2 are MNHEY and SMNVEV (reference sequence). The V gene lost 4 bases and the J gene lost 4 bases, with 11 bases spanning the gap. CDR3 length: 14 residues. This CDR3 reads CASSSLAVYNEQFF. Here the CDR3 DNA reads TGTGCCAGCAGTTCTTTAGCGGTGTACAATGAGCAGTTCTTC.

In nucleotides, the CDR3 is TGTGCCACGAAGGGACAGGGGGATTCACCCCTCCACTTT. Its protein product is CATKGQGDSPLHF. This chain uses TRBV25-1 with TRBJ1-6; 11 bases agree with TRBD1. With V trimmed by 10 bases and J by 8 bases, 4 bases remained unmatched. The CDR3 contains 13 residues. From germline, CDR1 is MGHDK and CDR2 SYGVNS.

The chain is built from TRBV7-9 and TRBJ2-1; D may be TRBD2 (6 bases). The length of the CDR3 is 12 residues. From germline, CDR1 is SEHNR and CDR2 FQNEAQ (reference sequence). Trimming pared 5 bases from V and 9 bases from J, leaving 11 bases between. CDR3 sequence reads: CASSLTSSEQFF. Here the CDR3 DNA reads TGTGCCAGCAGCCTGACTAGTAGTGAGCAGTTCTTC.